This TCR beta chain was sequenced during a study of blood T cells in healthy people across ages. The CDR3 length is 17 residues. V dropped 5 bases and J dropped 0; count of bases not matched to a gene: 13. Germline-derived CDR1 and CDR2 are SGHVS and FQNEAQ. Alongside a J-beta primer mix, a sample-barcoded 5' primer served in a second PCR lasting about 7 to 11 cycles. Carrying 12 random nucleotides, a template-switch adaptor labeled each individual cDNA molecule. Each CDR3 protein gets one entry after TCRdb re-called the 5' RACE reads with MiXCR. The sample includes 1.8 million or so distinct CDR3 sequences, around 40% seen only once; the top ten take 23%. As for this clonotype: Its antigen is undetermined.

Whole-study findings and limits: The study found TCR beta diversity correlated strongly with naive T cell percentage. When set beside aged donors, long-lived donors presented more naive CD4+ cells and higher diversity.

Staff drew around 10 milliliters of peripheral blood from each donor. The TCR comes from a human donor in good health. Sequencing was done on a sample of blood. V gene TRBV7-8 combines with J gene TRBJ2-7; 7 bases fit TRBD1. CDR3 residues: CASSPRRTGVGSYEQYF. CDR3 DNA: TGTGCCAGCAGCCCGCGCCGGACAGGAGTGGGCTCCTACGAGCAGTACTTC.